The 28 T cell receptor beta chains listed next were all sequenced from one sample in a study of monozygotic twins with inflammatory bowel disease (dated by TCRdb to 2018 to 2020). The method was 5' RACE. The sample was run on an Illumina HiSeq 2500. TCRdb reprocessed the reads, reporting each CDR3 protein sequence once and no DNA. The sample table includes roughly 200,000 distinct CDR3 sequences. Roughly 7.7% of the sample is held by the ten biggest clonotypes. The sample comprised blood. The source is a human donor with ulcerative colitis or Crohn's disease, or a healthy co-twin of an affected twin (not recorded which).

V usage is TRBV6-5 and J usage is TRBJ1-4; TCRdb selects TRBD1, and the lack of DNA leaves this call unchecked. The CDR3 has 15 residues. The germline V gene encodes CDR1 MNHEY and CDR2 SVGAGI. CDR3 in amino acids: CASSYQQGLNEKLFF.

V gene TRBV6-1 combines with J gene TRBJ2-2; TCRdb's assignment of TRBD1 cannot be checked, as there is no DNA. Germline assignment: CDR1 MNHNS and CDR2 SASEGT. The CDR3 is 15 residues long. The chain's CDR3 is CASSPLGGGTGELFF.

V and J are TRBV20-1 and TRBJ2-7; TCRdb reports TRBD1, a call that lacks DNA to check it against. CDR3 length equals 14 residues. The germline V gene encodes CDR1 DFQATT and CDR2 SNEGSKA (reference sequence). The CDR3 protein is CSARRQGGIHEQYF.

V gene TRBV27 combines with J gene TRBJ1-2. The V gene's germline CDR1 is MNHEY and CDR2 SMNVEV (reference sequence). The CDR3 spans 14 residues. This CDR3 is CASTHAGTAYGYTF.

This chain joins TRBV5-1 and TRBJ1-1; TCRdb lists TRBD1, though no DNA is available to test this call. Germline V gives CDR1 SGHRS, CDR2 YFSETQ. The CDR3 has 15 residues. CDR3: CASSWTGTEGAEAFF.

The CDR3 loop is CASRTGTENSGNTIYF. The rearrangement links TRBV6-4 to TRBJ1-3; TCRdb's D call of TRBD1 is untestable without DNA. The CDR3 contains 16 residues. CDR1 is MRHNA, CDR2 SNTAGT, per germline.

The chain employs TRBV9 and TRBJ1-1; TCRdb lists TRBD1, though no DNA is available to test this call. The CDR3 has 12 residues. Germline lookup yields CDR1 SGDLS and CDR2 YYNGEE. The chain's CDR3 is CASSVVGGEAFF. The full variable domain, in which reference TRBV9 and TRBJ1-1 provide the parts outside the CDR3, is DSGVTQTPKHLITATGQRVTLRCSPRSGDLSVYWYQQSLDQGLQFLIQYYNGEERAKGNILERFSAQQFPDLHSELNLSSLELGDSALYFCASSVVGGEAFFGQGTRLTVV.

The gene calls are TRBV7-2 and TRBJ1-5; TCRdb's D gene call, TRBD1, goes unchecked for lack of DNA. The CDR3 contains 16 residues. Germline loops: CDR1 SGHTA, CDR2 FQGNSA. CDR3 region: CASSQAFDRGGEPQHF.

The rearrangement links TRBV12-3 or TRBV12-4 to TRBJ2-5. The CDR3 runs 14 residues. The CDR3 region is CASSYKGTQETQYF.

The gene calls are TRBV6-6 and TRBJ2-1; TCRdb names TRBD1, which stays unverified in the absence of DNA. CDR1 MNHNY and CDR2 SVGAGI come from the germline V gene (reference sequence). This CDR3 spans 13 amino acids. This CDR3 is CASSTGTSTEQFF.

This chain uses TRBV4-1 with TRBJ1-5; the D call of TRBD1 rests on TCRdb alone, since no DNA is present to check it. The CDR3 length is 14 residues. Germline V gene lookup returns CDR1 MGHRA and CDR2 YSYEKL. This CDR3 reads CASSQGTGWAPQHF.

The chain uses TRBV6-1 and TRBJ2-7; TCRdb proposes TRBD1, but this gene call is untestable without DNA. Germline V gene sequence: CDR1 MNHNS, CDR2 SASEGT. The length of the CDR3 is 13 residues. The CDR3 loop reads CASSREAVYEQYF.

The chain uses TRBV6-2 or TRBV6-3 and TRBJ2-7. Germline V lookup: CDR1 MNHEY, CDR2 SVGEGT. The CDR3 consists of 14 residues. This chain's CDR3 is CASSDLTSSYGQYF.

The chain employs TRBV7-9 and TRBJ2-3; the TCRdb D gene call, TRBD2, has no DNA to confirm it. The germline V gene has CDR1 SEHNR and CDR2 FQNEAQ (reference sequence). This CDR3 has 14 residues. The CDR3 loop reads CASSPLASADTQYF.

V is TRBV6-5 and J is TRBJ2-3; the D gene TCRdb calls, TRBD1, cannot be checked with no DNA. The CDR3 runs to 15 residues. CDR1 is MNHEY and CDR2 is SVGAGI in the germline V gene. The CDR3 region is CASSSPGGRTDTQYF.

The chain is built from TRBV5-1 and TRBJ1-3. The CDR3 extends over 13 amino acids. CDR1 and CDR2 from the germline V gene are SGHRS and YFSETQ. Here the CDR3 reads CASRTTSGNTIYF.

The chain combines TRBV20-1 with TRBJ2-1; TCRdb selects TRBD1, and the lack of DNA leaves this call unchecked. Per the germline V gene, CDR1 is DFQATT and CDR2 is SNEGSKA (reference sequence). This CDR3 is 13 amino acids long. The chain's CDR3 is CSARAGQGGEQFF.

The chain joins TRBV5-6 to TRBJ2-4; TCRdb selects TRBD1, and the lack of DNA leaves this call unchecked. Per germline, CDR1 SGHDT and CDR2 YYEEEE. The CDR3 covers 16 residues. CDR3 residues: CASSPDSPGAKNIQYF.

V gene TRBV2 combines with J gene TRBJ2-7; checking the TCRdb D call of TRBD1 is not possible without DNA. The CDR3 is made up of 14 amino acids. Germline V gene data show CDR1 as SNHLY and CDR2 as FYNNEI. The CDR3 reads CASEVVGGGYEQYF. The whole variable domain, filled in from reference TRBV2 and TRBJ2-7, reads EPEVTQTPSHQVTQMGQEVILRCVPISNHLYFYWYRQILGQKVEFLVSFYNNEISEKSEIFDDQFSVERPDGSNFTLKIRSTKLEDSAMYFCASEVVGGGYEQYFGPGTRLTVT.

V usage is TRBV5-5 and J usage is TRBJ2-5; TCRdb outputs TRBD1, but without DNA this stays unchecked. The germline gives CDR1 SGHKS, CDR2 YYEKEE (reference sequence). The CDR3 contains 16 residues. The CDR3 spells CASSLGGTGNGETQYF.

The chain recombines TRBV9 with TRBJ2-5; TCRdb calls TRBD1, which cannot be checked without DNA. The germline gives CDR1 SGDLS, CDR2 YYNGEE. This CDR3 is built from 18 residues. The chain's CDR3 is CASSVGAGTVKFGETQYF.

This chain joins TRBV6-1 and TRBJ2-7; TCRdb reports TRBD1, a call that lacks DNA to check it against. CDR3 length equals 13 residues. Germline CDR1 is MNHNS and CDR2 is SASEGT. CDR3 sequence: CASTGASGGEQYF.

The gene calls are TRBV5-1 and TRBJ2-3; absent DNA, TCRdb's TRBD2 call cannot be checked. Germline CDR1 and CDR2: SGHRS and YFSETQ. The CDR3 length is 16 residues. CDR3 region: CASSLPRLAGSDTQYF.

V usage is TRBV29-1 and J usage is TRBJ1-4; TCRdb returns TRBD1, unconfirmable since there is no DNA. Per the germline V gene, CDR1 is SQVTM and CDR2 is ANQGSEA. CDR3 length: 15 amino acids. This CDR3 is CSVARDRGGNEKLFF.

The chain combines TRBV12-3 or TRBV12-4 with TRBJ2-4; TCRdb selects TRBD1, and the lack of DNA leaves this call unchecked. This CDR3 spans 15 amino acids. CDR3: CASSPRGKNKNIQYF.

V gene TRBV18 combines with J gene TRBJ2-7; without DNA, the TCRdb call of TRBD1 cannot be checked. The CDR3 is 15 residues long. The V gene's germline CDR1 is KGHSH and CDR2 LQKENI. CDR3 sequence reads: CASSPRPGQQYEQYF.

This chain joins TRBV7-6 and TRBJ2-1. The CDR3 is 16 amino acids. Germline V gene data show CDR1 as SGHVS and CDR2 as FNYEAQ. CDR3 amino acids: CASSLLGESSYNEQFF.

The chain has TRBV2 and TRBJ1-4. The CDR3 is 15 amino acids. The germline V gene has CDR1 SNHLY and CDR2 FYNNEI. CDR3 sequence reads: CASRPQGRDGEKLFF.